The 20 T cell receptor beta chains given below trace back to one sample, sequenced in a study of cytomegalovirus exposure and HLA in healthy donors. PCR primers comprised 60 Vbeta and 13 Jbeta primers. The data were produced by immunoSEQ multiplex PCR, yet TCRdb's version contains in-frame clones alone and is incomplete. There are approximately 160,000 clones in the sample; about 79% occur only once, and 0.7% to 0.85% lies in the top ten. Specimen: PBMCs. Receptors were obtained from a female donor in good health and CMV-seronegative.

The rearrangement joins TRBV27 to TRBJ2-4; 9 nucleotides agree with TRBD1. V lost 6 bases to trimming and J lost 0 bases; unmatched junction nucleotides: 15. There are 19 residues in the CDR3. Germline V gives CDR1 MNHEY, CDR2 SMNVEV (reference sequence). The CDR3 DNA reads TGTGCCAGCAGCTACCGGGACAGGGACGGGACCCTAGCCAAAAACATTCAGTACTTC. Protein sequence: CASSYRDRDGTLAKNIQYF.

This clone was counted once. This sequence joins TRBV28 and TRBJ1-5; 8 bases line up with TRBD1. Germline CDR1 and CDR2: MDHEN and SYDVKM. CDR3 length: 14 residues. V shed 7 bases, J shed 4 bases, and the junction held 6 bases outside the gene matches. The CDR3 region has the DNA TGTGCCAGCACCTACCGGGACAGGAATCAGCCCCAGCATTTT. It yields the protein CASTYRDRNQPQHF.

This clone has a handful of counts. This rearrangement joins TRBV2 to TRBJ1-6; 9 bases agree with TRBD1. CDR1 is SNHLY, CDR2 FYNNEI, per germline. The V segment lost 7 bases and the J segment 7 bases; nucleotides outside the gene matches: 8. The CDR3 has 15 amino acids. The CDR3 DNA follows: TGTGCCAGCAATGGACAGGGGTTGGTAAATTCACCCCTCCACTTT. Its translation: CASNGQGLVNSPLHF.

V is TRBV10-3 and J is TRBJ2-7, with D unclear. Germline V gene lookup returns CDR1 ENHRY and CDR2 SYGVKD. V lost 10 bases, J lost 0 bases, and 13 bases lay in between. The CDR3 contains 13 residues. The CDR3 here is CATKSQYSYEQYF. The CDR3 DNA follows: TGTGCCACCAAGTCCCAGTACTCCTACGAGCAGTACTTC.

This clone has only one observation. The chain combines TRBV5-1 with TRBJ1-2; no clear D. This CDR3 contains 14 residues. CDR1 is SGHRS, CDR2 YFSETQ, per germline. V lost 5 bases to trimming and J lost 5 bases, with 16 bases between them. Here the CDR3 reads CASSGETLKYGYTF. The CDR3 nucleotides are TGCGCCAGCAGTGGGGAGACACTCAAGTATGGCTACACCTTC. The complete variable domain, with remaining parts taken from reference TRBV5-1 and TRBJ1-2, reads KAGVTQTPRYLIKTRGQQVTLSCSPISGHRSVSWYQQTPGQGLQFLFEYFSETQRNKGNFPGRFSGRQFSNSRSEMNVSTLELGDSALYLCASSGETLKYGYTFGSGTRLTVV.

The chain couples TRBV7-2 to TRBJ2-5, with D perhaps TRBD1 (6 bases). Per germline, CDR1 SGHTA and CDR2 FQGNSA. The CDR3 length is 15 residues. Trimming shortened V by 2 bases and J by 3 bases, and 13 bases separated the two germline ends. The CDR3 DNA reads as TGTGCCAGCAGCTTAAGCAGGAACAGGGAAGAGACCCAGTACTTC. Translated: CASSLSRNREETQYF.

CDR3 residues: CASSLGRTGTYEQYF. The CDR3 region has the DNA TGCGCCAGCAGCTTGGGGAGGACAGGGACCTACGAGCAGTACTTC. V usage is TRBV5-1 and J usage is TRBJ2-7; TRBD1 matches 8 bases. Trimming removed 0 bases from V and 2 bases from J; junction bases left unmatched: 4. Germline loops: CDR1 SGHRS, CDR2 YFSETQ. This CDR3 is 15 amino acids long.

The chain links TRBV30 to TRBJ1-2; D gene ambiguous. The CDR3 totals 12 residues. The germline V gene has CDR1 GTSNPN and CDR2 SVGIG (reference sequence). V was trimmed by 4 bases and J by 4 bases, leaving 10 bases between them. The CDR3 DNA follows: TGTGCCTGGATGGAGGGCCGCTATGGCTACACCTTC. Translated, it gives CAWMEGRYGYTF.

This rearrangement joins TRBV10-3 to TRBJ2-2; 9 positions match TRBD2. V was clipped by 5 bases and J by 1 base; unmatched bases: 8. The CDR3 sequence is 17 residues long. Per germline, CDR1 ENHRY and CDR2 SYGVKD. CDR3 coding DNA: TGTGCCATCAGTTTTATCTCAGCGGGAGGGAACACCGGGGAGCTGTTTTTT. Its translation: CAISFISAGGNTGELFF.

The CDR3 DNA sequence: TGTGCCAGCAGCTTCAGGCAGGATCACAATGAGCAGTTCTTC. This gives the protein CASSFRQDHNEQFF. This chain links TRBV7-6 with TRBJ2-1; D unresolved. CDR3 length equals 14 residues. V lost 3 bases and J 5 bases, leaving 11 bases between the germline ends. Germline V gives CDR1 SGHVS, CDR2 FNYEAQ. Together with reference TRBV7-6 and TRBJ2-1, the CDR3 gives the full variable domain: GAGVSQSPRYKVTKRGQDVALRCDPISGHVSLYWYRQALGQGPEFLTYFNYEAQQDKSGLPNDRFSAERPEGSISTLTIQRTEQRDSAMYRCASSFRQDHNEQFFGPGTRLTVL.

This chain joins TRBV7-3 and TRBJ2-1; 10 bases align to TRBD2. Germline V gives CDR1 SGHTA, CDR2 FQGTGA. V lost 3 bases and J lost 10; bases outside the gene matches: 15. This CDR3 is built from 17 residues. CDR3 DNA: TGTGCCAGCAGCTTGGCTCCCCGGCTAGCGGGAGCGCGGGAGCAGTTCTTC. Its translation: CASSLAPRLAGAREQFF.

This sequence joins TRBV9 and TRBJ2-2; 7 bases align to TRBD2. The J segment lost 5 bases and the V segment lost 3 bases, leaving 13 bases of the junction unmatched. This CDR3 is 17 amino acids long. The germline V gene encodes CDR1 SGDLS and CDR2 YYNGEE. The CDR3 bases are TGTGCCAGCAGCGCCCGTAGGATTGGACTAGGAACCGGGGAGCTGTTTTTT. Residues: CASSARRIGLGTGELFF.

This chain links TRBV9 with TRBJ1-1; 9 bases fit TRBD1. Trimming at V came to 5 bases and at J to 4 bases, leaving 3 bases not matched to a gene. The CDR3 sequence is 13 residues long. Germline CDR1 SGDLS, CDR2 YYNGEE. This CDR3 reads CASSRGQGTEAFF. CDR3 sequence (DNA): TGTGCCAGCAGTCGGGGACAGGGCACTGAAGCTTTCTTT.

This chain links TRBV18 with TRBJ2-7, with D tentatively TRBD1 (5 bases). Trimming stripped 6 bases from V and 5 bases from J, with 11 bases between. The CDR3 consists of 12 residues. Germline-derived CDR1 and CDR2 are KGHSH and LQKENI. The CDR3 DNA is TGTGCCAGCTCCCAATCAGGGCACGAGCAGTACTTC. Translation: CASSQSGHEQYF.

The chain recombines TRBV15 with TRBJ2-2; TRBD2 matches 8 bases. Germline trimming cut 0 bases from V and 2 bases from J; bases unmatched to any gene: 14. From germline, CDR1 is LNHNV and CDR2 YYDKDF (reference sequence). The CDR3 runs 20 residues. The CDR3 here is CATSRDSPVVAGPNTGELFF. The DNA for the CDR3 is TGTGCCACCAGCAGAGATTCCCCCGTGGTAGCGGGGCCTAACACCGGGGAGCTGTTTTTT. The full variable domain, its missing parts supplied by reference TRBV15 and TRBJ2-2, is DAMVIQNPRYQVTQFGKPVTLSCSQTLNHNVMYWYQQKSSQAPKLLFHYYDKDFNNEADTPDNFQSRRPNTSFCFLDIRSPGLGDTAMYLCATSRDSPVVAGPNTGELFFGEGSRLTVL.

This clone was detected a few times. The J gene is TRBJ2-5, the V gene TRBV28; D is perhaps TRBD2 (5 bases). The DNA matches TRBJ2-7 better at its end, which makes the J call doubtful. Germline loops: CDR1 MDHEN, CDR2 SYDVKM. The CDR3 contains 14 residues. In DNA form, the CDR3 reads TGTGCCAGCAGTTTTGAGACCCGCGGGTACGAGCAGTACTTC. This codes for CASSFETRGYEQYF.

This chain joins TRBV6-5 and TRBJ1-1; D gene uncertain. Germline V gives CDR1 MNHEY, CDR2 SVGAGI. CDR3 size: 14 residues. The V and J ends lost 4 bases and 6 bases respectively, with 15 bases between them. CDR3 DNA sequence: TGTGCCAGCAGTTTTCGGGGTCTAGGCTCTGAAGCTTTCTTT. This gives the protein CASSFRGLGSEAFF.

The chain recombines TRBV28 with TRBJ1-2; tentatively, D is TRBD1 (6 bases). The V end was cut by 3 bases, the J end by 8 bases, with 19 bases between. The CDR3 runs 15 residues. The germline CDR1 and CDR2 sequences are MDHEN and SYDVKM. CDR3 nucleotides: TGTGCCAGCAGTTTGGGGACCTTCCAGGGGTACGGCTACACCTTC. It codes for CASSLGTFQGYGYTF.

This clone was counted a few times. The chain couples TRBV19 to TRBJ2-7; TRBD2 agrees at 8 bases. Unmatched junction bases numbered 12, after V lost 3 bases and J lost 5 bases. Germline CDR1 is LNHDA and CDR2 is SQIVND (reference sequence). This CDR3 spans 16 amino acids. CDR3: CASSILGGGGSDEQYF. The CDR3 DNA follows: TGTGCCAGTAGTATTCTCGGGGGGGGTGGTTCGGACGAGCAGTACTTC.

J is TRBJ2-4 and V is TRBV4-3, with TRBD1 as a possible D gene (5 bases). This CDR3 spans 15 amino acids. CDR1 LGHNA and CDR2 YSLEER come from the germline V gene. Between the trimmed V and J ends, which lost 4 bases and 0 bases, there was a span of 10 bases. CDR3 nucleotides: TGCGCCAGCAGCCGGTCAGGGATAGCCAAAAACATTCAGTACTTC. Encoded protein: CASSRSGIAKNIQYF.